Only one count was recorded for the clone carrying this T cell receptor (beta chain). Researchers ran the PCR with 60 Vbeta and 13 Jbeta primers. The protocol was immunoSEQ multiplex PCR, while the TCRdb copy is restricted to in-frame clones and leaves out a portion. Of roughly 100,000 clones in the sample, more than 65% were seen once. This record belongs to a study of cytomegalovirus exposure and HLA in healthy donors. Turning to the study itself: Early on, a data release was issued that held some 85 million unique TCRs from HLA-typed donors.

Healthy bone marrow donors formed the donor group. Between the trimmed V and J ends, which lost 5 bases and 6 bases, there was a span of 9 bases. CDR3 length: 11 amino acids. Germline assignment: CDR1 DFQATT and CDR2 SNEGSKA (reference sequence). This chain uses TRBV20-1 with TRBJ2-3, with a possible D match to TRBD2 (5 bases). The specimen was PBMCs. The TCR comes from a young woman in good health and CMV-seropositive. CDR3 DNA sequence: TGCAGTGCTTGGAGAGGGGATACGCAGTATTTT. It translates to CSAWRGDTQYF.